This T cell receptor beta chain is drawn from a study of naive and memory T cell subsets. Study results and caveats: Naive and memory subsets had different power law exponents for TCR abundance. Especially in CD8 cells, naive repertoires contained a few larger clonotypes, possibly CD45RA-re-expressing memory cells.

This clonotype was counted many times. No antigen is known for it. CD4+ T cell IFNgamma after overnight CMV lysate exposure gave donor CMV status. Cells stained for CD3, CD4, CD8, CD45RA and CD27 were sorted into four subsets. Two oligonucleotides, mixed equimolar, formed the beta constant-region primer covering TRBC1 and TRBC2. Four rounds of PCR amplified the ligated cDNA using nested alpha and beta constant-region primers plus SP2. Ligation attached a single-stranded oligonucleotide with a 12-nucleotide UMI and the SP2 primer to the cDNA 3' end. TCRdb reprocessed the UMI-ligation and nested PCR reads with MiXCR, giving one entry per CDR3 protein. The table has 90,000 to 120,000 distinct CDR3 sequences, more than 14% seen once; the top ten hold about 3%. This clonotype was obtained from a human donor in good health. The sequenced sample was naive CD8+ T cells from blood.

The CDR3 loop is CASTGLSGEQFF. CDR3 in DNA: TGTGCCAGCACGGGACTATCCGGTGAGCAGTTCTTC. J is TRBJ2-1 and V is TRBV12-3 or TRBV12-4; 7 bases align to TRBD2. The CDR3 length is 12 residues. Trimming cost V 7 bases and J 9 bases; bases outside gene matches: 6.